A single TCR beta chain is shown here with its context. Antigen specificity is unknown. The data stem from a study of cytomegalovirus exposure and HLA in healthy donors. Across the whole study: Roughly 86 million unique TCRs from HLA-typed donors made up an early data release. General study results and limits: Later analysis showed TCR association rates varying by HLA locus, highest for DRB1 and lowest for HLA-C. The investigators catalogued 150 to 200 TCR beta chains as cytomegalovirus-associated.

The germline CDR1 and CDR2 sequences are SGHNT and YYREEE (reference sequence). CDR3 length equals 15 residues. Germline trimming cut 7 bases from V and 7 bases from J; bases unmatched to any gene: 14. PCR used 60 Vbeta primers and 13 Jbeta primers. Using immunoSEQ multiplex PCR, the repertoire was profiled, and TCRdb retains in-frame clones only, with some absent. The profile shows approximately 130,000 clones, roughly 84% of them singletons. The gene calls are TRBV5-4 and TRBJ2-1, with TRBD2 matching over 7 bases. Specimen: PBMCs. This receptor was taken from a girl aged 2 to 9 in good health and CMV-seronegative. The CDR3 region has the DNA TGTGCCAGCGCAGACCCTAGCGGAAATTCTAATGAGCAGTTCTTC. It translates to CASADPSGNSNEQFF.